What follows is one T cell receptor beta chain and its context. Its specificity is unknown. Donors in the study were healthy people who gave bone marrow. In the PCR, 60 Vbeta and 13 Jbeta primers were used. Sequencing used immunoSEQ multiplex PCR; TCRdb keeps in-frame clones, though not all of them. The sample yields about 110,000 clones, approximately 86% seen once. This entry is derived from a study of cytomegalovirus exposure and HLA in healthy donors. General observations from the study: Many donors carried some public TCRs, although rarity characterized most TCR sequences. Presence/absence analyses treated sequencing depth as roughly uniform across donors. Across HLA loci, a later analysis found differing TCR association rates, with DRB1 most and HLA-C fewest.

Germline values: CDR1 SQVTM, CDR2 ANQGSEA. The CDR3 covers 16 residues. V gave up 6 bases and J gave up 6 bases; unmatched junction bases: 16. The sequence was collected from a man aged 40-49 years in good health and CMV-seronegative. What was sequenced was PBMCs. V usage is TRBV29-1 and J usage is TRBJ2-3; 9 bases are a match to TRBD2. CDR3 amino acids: CSVLRGLAGPADTQYF. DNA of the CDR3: TGCAGCGTCCTTAGGGGCCTAGCGGGGCCGGCGGATACGCAGTATTTT.